The T cell receptor beta chain described here comes from a study of Graves' ophthalmopathy and Graves' hyperthyroidism. Study overall: No treatment had been given when peripheral blood was collected at initial diagnosis.

Whole-study results and caveats: Distinction of ophthalmopathy from stable hyperthyroidism by a 13-signature model reached about 87% sensitivity and 81.08% specificity.

The V end was cut by 7 bases, the J end by 0 bases, with 12 bases between. Germline-derived CDR1 and CDR2 are WSHSY and SAAADI. The CDR3 has 14 amino acids. Using RNA transcripts, the TCR beta CDR3 regions were amplified. HTBI primers were employed in first-round RT-PCR, then a second-round multiplex PCR followed. Each CDR3 protein gets one entry after TCRdb re-called the multiplex PCR reads with MiXCR. The table shows about 740,000 distinct CDR3 sequences, with around 40% occurring only once. In its sample, this clonotype was seen many times. Its antigen remains unidentified. V and J are TRBV10-2 and TRBJ1-1; D is uncertain. What was sequenced was peripheral blood. The TCR comes from an adult man with Graves' ophthalmopathy. The CDR3 DNA reads as TGCGCCAGCACCGTAACGACGGTGAACACTGAAGCTTTCTTT. The encoded protein is CASTVTTVNTEAFF.